These 27 T cell receptor beta chains share one sample of origin, sequenced in a study of shared clonotypes between healthy human individuals. The method was immunoSEQ multiplex PCR; TCRdb's version includes in-frame clones alone and lacks a portion of them. The sample consists of 2,100,000 or so clones, around 95% of them appearing once. The sequenced material came from naive CD4+ T cells sorted from blood. Subset specified: CD45RA+ positively selected. These receptors were obtained from a man aged 18 to 29 in good health.

The genes are TRBV10-3 and TRBJ1-1, with 8 nucleotides matching TRBD1. Germline-derived CDR1 and CDR2 are ENHRY and SYGVKD. This CDR3 has 14 amino acids. After removal of 6 bases from V and 2 bases from J, the junction contained 5 bases not matched to a gene. The CDR3 sequence: CAIRDREANTEAFF. The CDR3 nucleotides are TGTGCCATCAGGGACAGGGAGGCTAACACTGAAGCTTTCTTT.

V usage is TRBV7-2 and J usage is TRBJ2-2; D call uncertain. CDR1 and CDR2 from the germline V gene are SGHTA and FQGNSA. The CDR3 sequence is 16 residues long. The V end was cut by 1 base, the J end by 2 bases, with 11 bases between. The CDR3 nucleotides are TGTGCCAGCAGCTTAGAGGTCCGCCTAAACACCGGGGAGCTGTTTTTT. It encodes CASSLEVRLNTGELFF. Filled out from reference TRBV7-2 and TRBJ2-2, the complete variable domain reads GAGVSQSPSNKVTEKGKDVELRCDPISGHTALYWYRQSLGQGLEFLIYFQGNSAPDKSGLPSDRFSAERTGGSVSTLTIQRTQQEDSAVYLCASSLEVRLNTGELFFGEGSRLTVL.

The J gene is TRBJ2-2, the V gene TRBV27; D is ambiguous. The V end was cut by 5 bases, the J end by 8 bases, with 15 bases between. In germline, CDR1 is MNHEY, CDR2 SMNVEV (reference sequence). This CDR3 has 14 amino acids. The chain's CDR3 is CASSTTLTAGELFF. CDR3 coding DNA: TGTGCCAGCAGTACTACTTTGACGGCAGGGGAGCTGTTTTTT.

This clone appeared once. V and J are TRBV7-2 and TRBJ2-3; 7 positions agree with TRBD2. The CDR3 has 15 residues. Germline lookup yields CDR1 SGHTA and CDR2 FQGNSA. Losses at the gene ends were 5 bases for V and 1 base for J; bases not matched to a gene: 6. CDR3 residues: CASSRQSGGTDTQYF. The CDR3 nucleotides read TGTGCCAGCAGCAGACAGAGCGGGGGCACAGATACGCAGTATTTT.

The chain has TRBV19 and TRBJ2-7; 9 bases are shared with TRBD1. The CDR3 runs 14 residues. The germline gives CDR1 LNHDA, CDR2 SQIVND (reference sequence). V lost 5 bases, J lost 2 bases, and 4 bases stayed unmatched. The CDR3 is CASSLRTGAYEQYF. In nucleotides, the CDR3 is TGTGCCAGTAGTTTAAGGACAGGGGCCTACGAGCAGTACTTC.

This clone was seen just once. The gene calls are TRBV28 and TRBJ1-4; a possible D gene is TRBD1 (5 bases). This CDR3 region has 17 residues. Germline loops: CDR1 MDHEN, CDR2 SYDVKM. V was clipped by 2 bases and J by 0 bases, with 13 bases between them. In nucleotides, the CDR3 is TGTGCCAGCAGTTTACCAAAGGGGAGCGCAACTAATGAAAAACTGTTTTTT. Translated, it gives CASSLPKGSATNEKLFF.

The V gene is TRBV7-2, the J gene TRBJ1-5; TRBD1 matches at 7 bases. Germline V gene data show CDR1 as SGHTA and CDR2 as FQGNSA. The CDR3 length is 15 residues. V lost 0 bases and J lost 3; bases outside the gene matches: 2. CDR3 protein: CASSLAGQSNQPQHF. The CDR3 DNA is TGTGCCAGCAGCTTAGCGGGACAGTCCAATCAGCCCCAGCATTTT.

V and J are TRBV10-1 and TRBJ2-7; D perhaps matches TRBD2 (5 bases). The CDR3 consists of 15 residues. V was cut by 0 bases and J by 5 bases, with 14 bases left in between. Germline assignment: CDR1 WNHNN and CDR2 SYGVQD (reference sequence). In DNA form, the CDR3 reads TGCGCCAGCAGTGAGTCCGAACTAGGGCAGGACGAGCAGTACTTC. It codes for CASSESELGQDEQYF.

The V and J genes are TRBV5-4 and TRBJ2-7; the match to TRBD2 covers 15 bases. CDR3 length: 18 residues. CDR1 is SGHNT, CDR2 YYREEE, per germline (reference sequence). J gave up 3 bases and V 1 base, and 8 bases lay outside the gene matches. This CDR3 reads CASSLPGTSGGPHYEQYF. The DNA for the CDR3 is TGTGCCAGCAGCTTGCCTGGGACTAGCGGGGGGCCCCACTACGAGCAGTACTTC.

This clone was counted a single time. The genes are TRBV6-5 and TRBJ1-5, with D perhaps TRBD1 (6 bases). CDR1 is MNHEY and CDR2 is SVGAGI in the germline V gene. V lost 6 bases and J lost 4, with 10 bases in between. The CDR3 runs 13 residues. CDR3 bases: TGTGCCAGCAGAGAGACAGGAAATCAGCCCCAGCATTTT. It codes for CASRETGNQPQHF.

The J gene is TRBJ1-1, the V gene TRBV5-1; D unresolved. In germline, CDR1 is SGHRS, CDR2 YFSETQ. The V and J ends lost 2 bases and 3 bases respectively, with 11 bases between them. There are 14 residues in the CDR3. CDR3 DNA: TGCGCCAGCAGCTTTTTGGAAGGATACACTGAAGCTTTCTTT. Encoded protein: CASSFLEGYTEAFF.

CDR3 DNA: TGCAGCGTCCAACAGGGGATTGGGAGGAACACTGAAGCTTTCTTT. It codes for CSVQQGIGRNTEAFF. V is TRBV29-1 and J is TRBJ1-1; 7 bases are a match to TRBD1. J gave up 1 base and V 6 bases, and 11 bases lay outside the gene matches. CDR1 and CDR2 (germline): SQVTM, ANQGSEA. The CDR3 is made up of 15 amino acids.

The chain carries TRBV7-2 and TRBJ2-4; D gene unclear. V was shortened by 5 bases and J by 9 bases, with 17 bases between the two germline ends. CDR3 length: 14 residues. Germline CDR1 reads SGHTA; CDR2 reads FQGNSA. The CDR3 region is CASSPLGPPSIQYF. The CDR3 region has the DNA TGTGCCAGCAGCCCACTTGGGCCTCCTAGCATTCAGTACTTC. The full variable domain, with the rest looked up from reference TRBV7-2 and TRBJ2-4, is GAGVSQSPSNKVTEKGKDVELRCDPISGHTALYWYRQSLGQGLEFLIYFQGNSAPDKSGLPSDRFSAERTGGSVSTLTIQRTQQEDSAVYLCASSPLGPPSIQYFGAGTRLSVL.

The chain is built from TRBV7-9 and TRBJ2-1; possibly TRBD1 for D (6 bases). Trimming left V 1 base short and J 3 bases short, with 13 bases between. The CDR3 has 16 amino acids. The germline V gene encodes CDR1 SEHNR and CDR2 FQNEAQ (reference sequence). As DNA, the CDR3 is TGTGCCAGCAGCTTAGAAGGCAGGGGCGGCTACAATGAGCAGTTCTTC. This encodes CASSLEGRGGYNEQFF.

J is TRBJ2-6 and V is TRBV15, with a possible D match to TRBD2 (7 bases). CDR3 length: 17 amino acids. V was pared by 0 bases and J by 0 bases, with 9 bases between. CDR1 is LNHNV, CDR2 YYDKDF, per germline (reference sequence). The CDR3 DNA is TGTGCCACCAGCAGAGATCGGGGGGCCTCTGGGGCCAACGTCCTGACTTTC. It is translated as CATSRDRGASGANVLTF.

This chain uses TRBV30 with TRBJ2-2; 7 bases match TRBD1. Trimming at V came to 6 bases and at J to 9 bases, leaving 4 bases not matched to a gene. CDR3 length: 11 residues. Germline V gives CDR1 GTSNPN, CDR2 SVGIG (reference sequence). CDR3 DNA sequence: TGTGCCTGCTACAGGGGCCGGGAGCTGTTTTTT. Translation gives CACYRGRELFF.

The V call is TRBV10-1, the J call TRBJ2-2; tentative D call: TRBD2 (5 bases). V was clipped by 6 bases and J by 5 bases, with 19 bases between them. The CDR3 contains 16 residues. Germline V CDR1 and CDR2: WNHNN, SYGVQD (reference sequence). CDR3 protein: CASSRAGITSTGELFF. Written as DNA, the CDR3 is TGCGCCAGCAGCCGGGCCGGGATAACCTCTACCGGGGAGCTGTTTTTT.

This sequence joins TRBV2 and TRBJ2-5; perhaps TRBD2 as D (5 bases). Germline values: CDR1 SNHLY, CDR2 FYNNEI. The CDR3 is 14 residues long. The germline V and J ends were trimmed by 4 bases and 1 base, with 10 bases remaining between them. The CDR3 protein is CASSVRGTQETQYF. The CDR3 bases are TGTGCCAGCAGTGTACGGGGAACCCAAGAGACCCAGTACTTC.

In its sample, this clone was seen once. V and J are TRBV2 and TRBJ1-3, with a possible D match to TRBD1 (6 bases). Trimming took off 6 bases at V and 2 bases at J, with 11 bases between the two ends. Germline V gives CDR1 SNHLY, CDR2 FYNNEI. CDR3 length equals 14 residues. The chain's CDR3 is CASRLDSAGNTIYF. The CDR3 DNA reads as TGTGCCAGCAGACTGGACAGTGCTGGAAACACCATATATTTT.

This rearrangement joins TRBV28 to TRBJ1-2; unclear D gene. The CDR3 is 16 amino acids. Germline values: CDR1 MDHEN, CDR2 SYDVKM. Trimming left V 8 bases short and J 5 bases short, with 24 bases between. CDR3 DNA: TGTGCCAGCCGCTCGACCGGGCCGGGTACGTTTTATGGCTACACCTTC. This codes for CASRSTGPGTFYGYTF.

This chain connects TRBV11-2 to TRBJ2-1; 10 bases are shared with TRBD2. In germline, CDR1 is SGHAT, CDR2 FQNNGV. The length of the CDR3 is 16 residues. J lost 7 bases, V lost 0 bases, and 6 bases had no gene match. The DNA of the CDR3 is TGTGCCAGCAGCTTAGACTCTAGCGGGAGATATAATGAGCAGTTCTTC. Residues: CASSLDSSGRYNEQFF.

The CDR3 spells CASSQTGGGVVGDTQYF. CDR3 in DNA: TGCGCCAGCAGCCAAACCGGCGGGGGGGTTGTTGGAGATACGCAGTATTTT. V usage is TRBV4-1 and J usage is TRBJ2-3; 9 positions match TRBD2. From germline, CDR1 is MGHRA and CDR2 YSYEKL. This CDR3 contains 17 residues. The V segment lost 2 bases and the J segment 5 bases; nucleotides outside the gene matches: 11.

The V and J genes are TRBV9 and TRBJ2-3, with 10 bases aligning to TRBD2. Germline V CDR1 and CDR2: SGDLS, YYNGEE. V shed 4 bases and J 2 bases; nucleotides not matched to a gene: 4. This CDR3 contains 15 residues. The CDR3 loop reads CASSTLAGPTDTQYF. DNA of the CDR3: TGTGCCAGCAGCACACTAGCGGGGCCCACAGATACGCAGTATTTT.

The chain couples TRBV30 to TRBJ2-5; D gene unclear. Germline-derived CDR1 and CDR2 are GTSNPN and SVGIG (reference sequence). V gave up 2 bases and J gave up 7 bases, with 11 bases separating them. The CDR3 spans 12 residues. This CDR3 reads CAWSPTIGTQYF. DNA of the CDR3: TGTGCCTGGAGTCCCACCATCGGGACCCAGTACTTC.

A remark on this clone: Different DNA sequences within this sample yield the same CDR3. The chain has TRBV6-5 and TRBJ1-2; D possibly corresponds to TRBD1 (6 bases). This CDR3 spans 12 amino acids. The V and J ends lost 8 bases and 4 bases respectively, with 11 bases between them. Germline values: CDR1 MNHEY, CDR2 SVGAGI. The CDR3 nucleotides are TGTGCCAGCTCCCCACAGGGCTATGGCTACACCTTC. Amino acids: CASSPQGYGYTF.

V gene TRBV28 combines with J gene TRBJ1-2, with TRBD1 matching over 7 bases. This CDR3 has 15 amino acids. V shed 6 bases, J shed 9 bases, and the junction held 16 bases outside the gene matches. Germline-derived CDR1 and CDR2 are MDHEN and SYDVKM. In DNA form, the CDR3 reads TGTGCCAGCAGCTTACTATGGGACAGTCGATTGCGCTACACCTTC. Amino acid sequence: CASSLLWDSRLRYTF.

The CDR3 loop is CASSLGQGGGNTIYF. CDR3 coding DNA: TGCGCCAGCAGCTTGGGACAGGGAGGTGGAAACACCATATATTTT. This chain joins TRBV5-1 and TRBJ1-3; TRBD1 matches at 7 bases. The CDR3 length is 15 residues. The ends lost 0 bases at V and 3 bases at J; junction bases unmatched: 3. Germline values: CDR1 SGHRS, CDR2 YFSETQ.